This T cell receptor beta chain emerged from a study of shared clonotypes between healthy human individuals. A remark on this clone: Its antigen is undetermined.

Study-level results: Limitation of the genetic and exposure-history diversity represented came from the few donors.

Clones were sequenced by immunoSEQ multiplex PCR, and TCRdb holds only the in-frame ones, with some missing. The sample records fewer than 550,000 clones, about 80% being singletons. The CDR3 consists of 13 residues. V was shortened by 0 bases and J by 4 bases, with 5 bases between the two germline ends. Germline assignment: CDR1 LGHNA and CDR2 YSLEER. The TCR originated in a woman aged 40 to 49 in good health. Some clones in this sample may be carry-over from other donors' samples. The chain employs TRBV4-3 and TRBJ2-3, with D hard to call. The sample taken for sequencing was PBMCs. CDR3: CASSQDLADTQYF. CDR3 DNA: TGCGCCAGCAGCCAAGATTTGGCAGATACGCAGTATTTT.